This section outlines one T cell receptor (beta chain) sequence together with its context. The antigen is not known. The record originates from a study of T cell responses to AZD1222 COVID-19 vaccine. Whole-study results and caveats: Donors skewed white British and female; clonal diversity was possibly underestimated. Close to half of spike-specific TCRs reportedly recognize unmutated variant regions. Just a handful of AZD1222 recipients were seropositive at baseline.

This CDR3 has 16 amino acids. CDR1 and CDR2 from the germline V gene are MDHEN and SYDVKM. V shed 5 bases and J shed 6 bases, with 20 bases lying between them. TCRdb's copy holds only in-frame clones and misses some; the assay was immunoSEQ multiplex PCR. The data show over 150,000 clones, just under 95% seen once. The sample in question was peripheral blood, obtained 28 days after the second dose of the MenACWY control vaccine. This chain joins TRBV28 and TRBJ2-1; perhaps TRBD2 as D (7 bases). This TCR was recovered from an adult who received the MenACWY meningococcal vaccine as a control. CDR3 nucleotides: TGTGCCAGCAGTCCACCGGGGGGCGGAGTAGGCAATGAGCAGTTCTTC. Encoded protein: CASSPPGGGVGNEQFF.